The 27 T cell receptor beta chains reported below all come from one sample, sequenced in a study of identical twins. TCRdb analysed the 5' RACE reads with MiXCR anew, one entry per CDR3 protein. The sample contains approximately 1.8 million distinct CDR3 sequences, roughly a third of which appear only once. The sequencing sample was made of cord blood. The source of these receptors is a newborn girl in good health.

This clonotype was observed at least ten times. This chain's CDR3 is CATSDAGTGYYNEQFF. DNA of the CDR3: TGTGCCACCAGTGATGCCGGGACAGGATACTACAATGAGCAGTTCTTC. This sequence joins TRBV24-1 and TRBJ2-1, with 8 bases fitting TRBD1. After removal of 3 bases from V and 3 bases from J, the junction contained 6 bases not matched to a gene. The CDR3 spans 16 residues. Germline V lookup: CDR1 KGHDR, CDR2 SFDVKD.

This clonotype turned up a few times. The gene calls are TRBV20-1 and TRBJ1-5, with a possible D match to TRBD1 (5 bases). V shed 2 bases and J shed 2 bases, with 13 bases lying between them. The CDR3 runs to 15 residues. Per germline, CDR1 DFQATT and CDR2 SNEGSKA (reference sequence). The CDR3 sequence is CSARFPWGGNQPQHF. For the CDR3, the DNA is TGCAGTGCTAGATTCCCGTGGGGGGGCAATCAGCCCCAGCATTTT.

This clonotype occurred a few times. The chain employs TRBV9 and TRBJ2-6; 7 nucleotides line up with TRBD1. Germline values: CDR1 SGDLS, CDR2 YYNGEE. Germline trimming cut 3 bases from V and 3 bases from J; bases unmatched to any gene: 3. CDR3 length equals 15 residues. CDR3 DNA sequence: TGTGCCAGCAGCGCGAACAGGGGTGGGGCCAACGTCCTGACTTTC. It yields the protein CASSANRGGANVLTF.

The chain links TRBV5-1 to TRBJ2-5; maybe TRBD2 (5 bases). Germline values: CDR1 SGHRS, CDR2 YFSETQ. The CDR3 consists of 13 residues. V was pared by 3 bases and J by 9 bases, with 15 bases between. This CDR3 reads CASSSTTYAAQYF. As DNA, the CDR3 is TGCGCCAGCAGCTCGACTACATACGCGGCCCAGTACTTC.

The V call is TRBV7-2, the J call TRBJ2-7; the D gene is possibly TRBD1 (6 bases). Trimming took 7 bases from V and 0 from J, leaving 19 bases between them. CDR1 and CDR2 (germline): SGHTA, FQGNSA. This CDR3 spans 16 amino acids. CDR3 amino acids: CASTLSQGIISYEQYF. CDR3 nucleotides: TGTGCCAGCACCCTATCTCAGGGGATCATCTCCTACGAGCAGTACTTC.

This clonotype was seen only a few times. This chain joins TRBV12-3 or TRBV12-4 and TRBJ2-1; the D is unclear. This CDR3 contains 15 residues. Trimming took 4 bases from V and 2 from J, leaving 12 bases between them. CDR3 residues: CASSSDYRPYNEQFF. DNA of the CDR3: TGTGCCAGCAGTTCGGATTACCGACCCTACAATGAGCAGTTCTTC.

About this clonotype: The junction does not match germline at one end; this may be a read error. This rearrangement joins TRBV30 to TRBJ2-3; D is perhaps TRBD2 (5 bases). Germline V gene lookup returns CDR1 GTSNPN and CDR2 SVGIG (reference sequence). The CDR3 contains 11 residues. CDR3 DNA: TGTGCCGGGAGCCGCACAGATACGCAGTATTTT. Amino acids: CAGSRTDTQYF.

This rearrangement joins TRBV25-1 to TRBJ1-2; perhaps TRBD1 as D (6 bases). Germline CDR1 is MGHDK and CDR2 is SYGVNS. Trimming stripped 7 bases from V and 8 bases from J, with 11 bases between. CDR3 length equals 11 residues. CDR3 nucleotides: TGTGCCAGCAACGAGGGGGTGGGCTACACCTTC. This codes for CASNEGVGYTF.

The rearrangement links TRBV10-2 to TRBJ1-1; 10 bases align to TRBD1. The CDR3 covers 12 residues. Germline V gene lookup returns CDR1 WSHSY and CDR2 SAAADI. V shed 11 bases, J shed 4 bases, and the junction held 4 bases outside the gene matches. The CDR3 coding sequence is TGCGCCTGCGGGACAGGGGTCACTGAAGCTTTCTTT. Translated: CACGTGVTEAFF.

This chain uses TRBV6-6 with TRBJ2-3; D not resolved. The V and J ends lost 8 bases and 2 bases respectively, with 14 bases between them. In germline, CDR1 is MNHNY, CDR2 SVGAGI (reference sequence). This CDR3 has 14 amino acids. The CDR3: CASCSSDHTDTQYF. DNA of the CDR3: TGTGCCAGCTGTTCCTCGGACCACACAGATACGCAGTATTTT.

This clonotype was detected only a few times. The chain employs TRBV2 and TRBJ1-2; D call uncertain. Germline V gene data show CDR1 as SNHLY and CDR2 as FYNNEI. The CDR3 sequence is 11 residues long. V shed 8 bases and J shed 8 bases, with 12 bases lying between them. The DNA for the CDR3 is TGTGCCAGCGATTCCTCCGGGGGCTACACCTTC. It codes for CASDSSGGYTF.

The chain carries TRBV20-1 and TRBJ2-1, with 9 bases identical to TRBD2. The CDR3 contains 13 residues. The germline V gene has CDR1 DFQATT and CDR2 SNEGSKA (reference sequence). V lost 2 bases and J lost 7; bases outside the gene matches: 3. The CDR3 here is CSARSGGKNEQFF. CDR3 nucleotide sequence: TGCAGTGCTAGAAGCGGGGGGAAAAATGAGCAGTTCTTC.

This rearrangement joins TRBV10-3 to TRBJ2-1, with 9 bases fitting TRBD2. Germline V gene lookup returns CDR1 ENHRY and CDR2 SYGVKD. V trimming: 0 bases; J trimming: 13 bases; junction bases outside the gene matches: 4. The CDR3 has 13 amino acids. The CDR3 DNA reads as TGTGCCATCAGTGAGTCGGAGCGGGGGGATCAGTTCTTC. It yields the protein CAISESERGDQFF.

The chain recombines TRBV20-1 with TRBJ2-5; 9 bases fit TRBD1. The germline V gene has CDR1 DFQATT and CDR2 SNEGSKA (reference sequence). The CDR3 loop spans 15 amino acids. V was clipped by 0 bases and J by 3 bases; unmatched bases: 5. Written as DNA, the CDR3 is TGCAGTGCTAGAGAGGGACAGGGCCTAAAAGAGACCCAGTACTTC. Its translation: CSAREGQGLKETQYF.

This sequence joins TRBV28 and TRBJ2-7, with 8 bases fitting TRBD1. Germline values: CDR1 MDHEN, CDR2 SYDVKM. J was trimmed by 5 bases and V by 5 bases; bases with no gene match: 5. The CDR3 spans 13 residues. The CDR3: CASSALTGDEQYF. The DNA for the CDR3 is TGTGCCAGCAGTGCTCTGACAGGGGACGAGCAGTACTTC.

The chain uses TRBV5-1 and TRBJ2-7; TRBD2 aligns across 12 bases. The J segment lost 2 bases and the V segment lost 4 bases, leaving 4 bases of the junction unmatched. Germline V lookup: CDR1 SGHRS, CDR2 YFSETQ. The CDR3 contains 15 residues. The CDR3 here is CASSRLAGATYEQYF. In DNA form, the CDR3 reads TGCGCCAGCAGCCGACTAGCGGGGGCCACCTACGAGCAGTACTTC.

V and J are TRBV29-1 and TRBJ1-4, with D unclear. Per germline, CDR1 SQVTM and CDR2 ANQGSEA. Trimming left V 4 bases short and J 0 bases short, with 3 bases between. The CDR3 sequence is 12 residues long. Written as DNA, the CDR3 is TGCAGCGTTGTTGCAACTAATGAAAAACTGTTTTTT. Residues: CSVVATNEKLFF.

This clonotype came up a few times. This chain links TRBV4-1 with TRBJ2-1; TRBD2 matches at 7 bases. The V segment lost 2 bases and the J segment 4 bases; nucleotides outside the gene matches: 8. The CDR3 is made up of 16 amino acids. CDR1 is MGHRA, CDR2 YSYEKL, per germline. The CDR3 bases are TGCGCCAGCAGCCAAAGGCGGGGGAGGGGATACAATGAGCAGTTCTTC. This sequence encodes CASSQRRGRGYNEQFF.

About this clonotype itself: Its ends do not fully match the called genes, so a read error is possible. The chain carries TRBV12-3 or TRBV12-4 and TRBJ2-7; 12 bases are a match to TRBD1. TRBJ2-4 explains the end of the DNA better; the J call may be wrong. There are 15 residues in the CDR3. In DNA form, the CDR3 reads TGTGCCTGCAGTCCCGGGACAGGGGGCGAAAACATTCAGTACTTC. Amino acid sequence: CACSPGTGGENIQYF.

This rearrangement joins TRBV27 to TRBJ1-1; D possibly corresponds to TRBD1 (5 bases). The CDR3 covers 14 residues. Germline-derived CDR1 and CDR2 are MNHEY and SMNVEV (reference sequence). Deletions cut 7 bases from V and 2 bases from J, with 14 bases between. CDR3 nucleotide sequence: TGTGCCAGCACCCGGAGGGGAGCCAACACTGAAGCTTTCTTT. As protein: CASTRRGANTEAFF.

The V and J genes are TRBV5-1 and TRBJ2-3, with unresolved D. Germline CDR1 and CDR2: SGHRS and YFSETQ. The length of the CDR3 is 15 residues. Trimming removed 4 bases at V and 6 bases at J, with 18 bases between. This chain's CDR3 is CASSRAGRSSDTQYF. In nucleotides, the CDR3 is TGCGCCAGCAGCAGGGCCGGGCGTAGCTCGGATACGCAGTATTTT.

DNA for the CDR3: TGTGCCAGCAGCTTAAGGGGGACTAGCGGGAACCGCCAAGAGACCCAGTTCTTC. Protein: CASSLRGTSGNRQETQFF. The chain couples TRBV7-2 to TRBJ2-5; 13 positions agree with TRBD2. The assigned J gene may be wrong: the sequence end matches TRBJ2-1 better. This CDR3 is built from 18 residues. The germline V gene encodes CDR1 SGHTA and CDR2 FQGNSA.

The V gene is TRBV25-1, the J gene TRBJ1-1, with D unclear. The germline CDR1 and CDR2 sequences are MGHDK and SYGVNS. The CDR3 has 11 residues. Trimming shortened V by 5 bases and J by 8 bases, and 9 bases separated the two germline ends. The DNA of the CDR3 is TGTGCCAGCAGTCGAGGCTGGGAAGCTTTCTTT. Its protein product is CASSRGWEAFF.

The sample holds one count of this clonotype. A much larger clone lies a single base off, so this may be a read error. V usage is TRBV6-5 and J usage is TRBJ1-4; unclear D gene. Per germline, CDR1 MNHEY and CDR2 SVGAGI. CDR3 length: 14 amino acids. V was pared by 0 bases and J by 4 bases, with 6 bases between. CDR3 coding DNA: TGTGCCAGCAGTTACTCGGCGGATAATGAAAAACTGTTTTTT. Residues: CASSYSADNEKLFF.

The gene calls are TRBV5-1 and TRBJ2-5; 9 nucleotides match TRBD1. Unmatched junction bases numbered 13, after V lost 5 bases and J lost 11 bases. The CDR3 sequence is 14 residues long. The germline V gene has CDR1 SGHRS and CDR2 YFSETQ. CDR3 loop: CASRTGGFYNEQYF. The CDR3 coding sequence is TGCGCCAGCAGAACAGGGGGCTTCTACAATGAGCAGTACTTC.

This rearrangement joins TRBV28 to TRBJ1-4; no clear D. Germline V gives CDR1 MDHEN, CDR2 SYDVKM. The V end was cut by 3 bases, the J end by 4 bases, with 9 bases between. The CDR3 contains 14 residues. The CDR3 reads CASSFRLLNEKLFF. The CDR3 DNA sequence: TGTGCCAGCAGTTTTAGGCTCCTTAATGAAAAACTGTTTTTT.

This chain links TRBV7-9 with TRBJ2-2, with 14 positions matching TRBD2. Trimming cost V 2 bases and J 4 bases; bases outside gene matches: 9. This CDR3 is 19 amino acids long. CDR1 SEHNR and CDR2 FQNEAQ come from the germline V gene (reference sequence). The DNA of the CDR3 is TGTGCCAGCAGCTTACCGGGACTAGCGGGAGATAAAGGCACCGGGGAGCTGTTTTTT. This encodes CASSLPGLAGDKGTGELFF.